The 14 T cell receptor beta chains in this list originate from one sample, sequenced in a study of T cells in Graves' hyperthyroidism and ophthalmopathy. RNA transcripts yielded amplified TCR beta CDR3 regions. First-round RT-PCR with HTBI primers amplified the TCR CDR3 region. TCRdb reanalysed the multiplex PCR reads using MiXCR and keeps one entry per CDR3 protein. The table has roughly 550,000 distinct CDR3 sequences, about 16% seen once. Source material: blood. These receptors were obtained from a woman between 25 and 40 years old with Graves' ophthalmopathy.

The V gene is TRBV20-1, the J gene TRBJ2-2; TRBD1 matches 9 bases. The CDR3 spans 15 residues. The germline CDR1 and CDR2 sequences are DFQATT and SNEGSKA (reference sequence). J gave up 5 bases and V 6 bases, and 10 bases lay outside the gene matches. The CDR3 protein is CSAQDGTGRTGELFF. The CDR3 nucleotides are TGCAGTGCCCAGGACGGGACAGGGCGGACCGGGGAGCTGTTTTTT.

About this clonotype: A much larger clone sits a single nucleotide away, making a read error possible. The CDR3 DNA is TGCAGTGCTATCGGGACCCTCAATGAGCAGCTCTTC. It specifies CSAIGTLNEQLF. V is TRBV20-1 and J is TRBJ2-1, with D perhaps matching TRBD1 or TRBD2 (5 bases each). The CDR3 covers 12 residues. Per germline, CDR1 DFQATT and CDR2 SNEGSKA (reference sequence).

A few counts support this clonotype. The CDR3: CASSQDWASGNNEQFF. The CDR3 nucleotides read TGCGCCAGCAGCCAAGATTGGGCTAGCGGGAACAATGAGCAGTTCTTC. V and J are TRBV4-3 and TRBJ2-1; 9 bases fit TRBD2. Germline V lookup: CDR1 LGHNA, CDR2 YSLEER. The CDR3 is made up of 16 amino acids. V shed 0 bases, J shed 5 bases, and the junction held 5 bases outside the gene matches.

This clonotype was counted at least ten times. This chain connects TRBV15 to TRBJ2-7; 10 bases are shared with TRBD2. Trimming cost V 6 bases and J 3 bases; bases outside gene matches: 20. Germline-derived CDR1 and CDR2 are LNHNV and YYDKDF (reference sequence). This CDR3 has 19 amino acids. The CDR3 DNA is TGTGCCACCAGGTCGGAGCGGGAGGGCCAATTTATCCGCCACTACGAGCAGTACTTC. It specifies CATRSEREGQFIRHYEQYF.

This clonotype was counted ten times or more. This chain uses TRBV7-2 with TRBJ1-3; D may be TRBD1 (5 bases). The CDR3 totals 15 residues. The germline V gene encodes CDR1 SGHTA and CDR2 FQGNSA. Trimming shortened V by 3 bases and J by 3 bases, and 12 bases separated the two germline ends. CDR3 in amino acids: CASSFRGKGGNTIYF. The CDR3 nucleotides read TGTGCCAGCAGCTTTCGGGGGAAGGGTGGAAACACCATATATTTT.

This clonotype was picked up many times. The rearrangement joins TRBV3-1 to TRBJ2-5; D possibly corresponds to TRBD1 (6 bases). This CDR3 contains 16 residues. The V and J ends lost 0 bases and 5 bases respectively, with 16 bases between them. Per germline, CDR1 LGHDT and CDR2 YNNKEL (reference sequence). DNA for the CDR3: TGTGCCAGCAGCCAAGATTGGAGAACAGGGCTTGAGACCCAGTACTTC. Translation: CASSQDWRTGLETQYF.

This clonotype showed up many times. The chain carries TRBV27 and TRBJ2-7, with D possibly matching TRBD1 (6 bases). V dropped 9 bases and J dropped 3 bases, with 15 bases sitting between them. The CDR3 extends over 13 amino acids. Germline CDR1 is MNHEY and CDR2 is SMNVEV (reference sequence). The CDR3 here is CARGALPNYEQYF. In DNA form, the CDR3 reads TGTGCCAGGGGGGCACTTCCCAACTACGAGCAGTACTTC.

J is TRBJ2-1 and V is TRBV7-2; 8 bases agree with TRBD2. Germline CDR1 is SGHTA and CDR2 is FQGNSA. Trimming at V came to 3 bases and at J to 8 bases, leaving 9 bases not matched to a gene. The CDR3 loop spans 15 amino acids. The CDR3 nucleotides are TGTGCCAGCAGCTTGTCAAGCGGGAGATTCGATGAGCAGTTCTTC. It specifies CASSLSSGRFDEQFF.

The table lists this clonotype with a few counts. V usage is TRBV20-1 and J usage is TRBJ2-1, with 8 bases matching TRBD2. The CDR3 sequence is 14 residues long. The V gene's germline CDR1 is DFQATT and CDR2 SNEGSKA (reference sequence). Unmatched junction bases numbered 5, after V lost 3 bases and J lost 4 bases. DNA for the CDR3: TGCAGTGCTAGCGGGAGGGATCCTTACAATGAGCAGTTCTTC. Translating it yields CSASGRDPYNEQFF.

This clonotype was counted many times. The chain couples TRBV5-1 to TRBJ2-7; 8 nucleotides line up with TRBD2. Per germline, CDR1 SGHRS and CDR2 YFSETQ. Trimming cost V 5 bases and J 7 bases; bases outside gene matches: 11. This CDR3 is 14 amino acids long. As DNA, the CDR3 is TGCGCCAGCAGTCCCGGGGGGGCATCGGGTGAGCAGTACTTC. This codes for CASSPGGASGEQYF.

The CDR3 DNA reads as TGTGCCAGCAGTCCGCCCGGGGGGCAGGGGACCCAGTACTTC. This encodes CASSPPGGQGTQYF. This chain links TRBV6-1 with TRBJ2-5, with D perhaps matching TRBD2 (7 bases). In germline, CDR1 is MNHNS, CDR2 SASEGT. The germline V and J ends were trimmed by 5 bases and 7 bases, with 17 bases remaining between them. This CDR3 is 14 amino acids long.

CDR3 DNA sequence: TGTGCCAGCAGCGCCGCGGGAGGTTCCCACGAGCAGTACTTC. Translating gives CASSAAGGSHEQYF. The V and J genes are TRBV9 and TRBJ2-7; 8 positions match TRBD2. Trimming cost V 3 bases and J 5 bases; bases outside gene matches: 7. This CDR3 spans 14 amino acids. Germline CDR1 is SGDLS and CDR2 is YYNGEE. Together with reference TRBV9 and TRBJ2-7, the CDR3 gives the full variable domain: DSGVTQTPKHLITATGQRVTLRCSPRSGDLSVYWYQQSLDQGLQFLIQYYNGEERAKGNILERFSAQQFPDLHSELNLSSLELGDSALYFCASSAAGGSHEQYFGPGTRLTVT.

This clonotype occurred many times. The chain recombines TRBV10-3 with TRBJ1-2; no clear D gene. This CDR3 region has 15 residues. CDR1 ENHRY and CDR2 SYGVKD come from the germline V gene. The V and J ends lost 2 bases and 7 bases respectively, with 17 bases between them. The chain's CDR3 is CAISEGTASTRGYTF. CDR3 nucleotides: TGTGCCATCAGTGAGGGAACAGCGTCGACCCGTGGCTACACCTTC.

This clonotype was picked up many times. This rearrangement joins TRBV6-2 or TRBV6-3 to TRBJ1-6; D is ambiguous. The CDR3 extends over 13 amino acids. Germline assignment: CDR1 MNHEY and CDR2 SVGEGT. V shed 8 bases and J shed 5 bases, with 10 bases lying between them. The CDR3 loop reads CASHRRDNSPLHF. CDR3 nucleotide sequence: TGTGCCAGCCATAGACGGGATAATTCACCCCTCCACTTT.